These 8 T cell receptor beta chains were all obtained from the same sample, sequenced in a study of a mutant IDH1 vaccine in newly diagnosed glioma. Clones were read by immunoSEQ multiplex PCR, and TCRdb kept only the in-frame ones, dropping some. The table has about 24,000 clones, about nine tenths seen once. Time point reported: baseline, week 1 (first vaccination visit). Treatment defined: pre-vaccination baseline after standard-of-care therapy. Sequencing was performed on PBMCs, taken from a glioma patient treated with radiotherapy, temozolomide or both. These receptor sequences come from a man younger than 45 with glioma.

The chain couples TRBV27 to TRBJ1-2; 11 nucleotides align to TRBD1. The V and J ends lost 5 bases and 2 bases, in that order; junction bases with no gene match: 4. The germline V gene encodes CDR1 MNHEY and CDR2 SMNVEV (reference sequence). This CDR3 spans 15 amino acids. The CDR3 nucleotides are TGTGCCAGCAGTCCCCGGACAGGGGGCAACTATGGCTACACCTTC. Translation: CASSPRTGGNYGYTF.

The genes are TRBV10-3 and TRBJ1-3; TRBD1 aligns across 7 bases. Germline CDR1 is ENHRY and CDR2 is SYGVKD. After removal of 4 bases from V and 2 bases from J, the junction contained 5 bases not matched to a gene. This CDR3 contains 15 residues. The CDR3 here is CAISAGGYTGNTIYF. As DNA, the CDR3 is TGTGCCATCAGTGCAGGGGGGTACACTGGAAACACCATATATTTT.

This sequence joins TRBV11-3 and TRBJ1-1; 10 bases agree with TRBD1. The CDR3 runs to 14 residues. CDR1 is SGHNT, CDR2 YENEEA, per germline. Trimming removed 3 bases from V and 4 bases from J; junction bases left unmatched: 2. In DNA form, the CDR3 reads TGTGCCAGCAGCTTGGGACAGGGGAGCACTGAAGCTTTCTTT. It yields the protein CASSLGQGSTEAFF.

The J gene is TRBJ2-7, the V gene TRBV2; D may be TRBD2 (5 bases). The CDR3 length is 12 residues. In germline, CDR1 is SNHLY, CDR2 FYNNEI. V lost 6 bases and J 9 bases, leaving 15 bases between the germline ends. CDR3 DNA: TGTGCCAGCAGGGGCGGGCCTTTCGGGCAGTACTTC. Its translation: CASRGGPFGQYF.

The chain has TRBV9 and TRBJ2-3, with TRBD2 identical over 9 bases. J gave up 3 bases and V 4 bases, and 9 bases lay outside the gene matches. The CDR3 contains 16 residues. Germline V gene data show CDR1 as SGDLS and CDR2 as YYNGEE. CDR3: CASSTGGRAGTDTQYF. The DNA for the CDR3 is TGTGCCAGCAGCACGGGCGGGAGGGCCGGGACAGATACGCAGTATTTT.

A word on this clone: The same CDR3 arises from other DNA sequences in this sample as well. V is TRBV7-9 and J is TRBJ1-1, with D maybe TRBD1 (5 bases). This CDR3 region has 12 residues. Germline-derived CDR1 and CDR2 are SEHNR and FQNEAQ (reference sequence). Trimming shortened V by 3 bases and J by 8 bases, and 10 bases separated the two germline ends. The CDR3 DNA follows: TGTGCCAGCAGCTTTGGGGCGCTGGAAGCTTTCTTT. Translation: CASSFGALEAFF. The whole variable domain, filled in from reference TRBV7-9 and TRBJ1-1, reads DTGVSQNPRHKITKRGQNVTFRCDPISEHNRLYWYRQTLGQGPEFLTYFQNEAQLEKSRLLSDRFSAERPKGSFSTLEIQRTEQGDSAMYLCASSFGALEAFFGQGTRLTVV.

V usage is TRBV30 and J usage is TRBJ1-4; tentative D call: TRBD1 (6 bases). The CDR3 loop spans 14 amino acids. V lost 0 bases to trimming and J lost 7 bases, with 12 bases between them. Germline CDR1 is GTSNPN and CDR2 is SVGIG (reference sequence). In DNA form, the CDR3 reads TGTGCCTGGAGTGTAGGGGGGGGCGGTGAAAAACTGTTTTTT. It specifies CAWSVGGGGEKLFF. The entire variable domain, with the rest obtained from reference TRBV30 and TRBJ1-4, is as follows: SQTIHQWPATLVQPVGSPLSLECTVEGTSNPNLYWYRQAAGRGLQLLFYSVGIGQISSEVPQNLSASRPQDRQFILSSKKLLLSDSGFYLCAWSVGGGGEKLFFGSGTQLSVL.

This chain uses TRBV2 with TRBJ1-2; 7 bases are shared with TRBD1. Germline values: CDR1 SNHLY, CDR2 FYNNEI. The CDR3 sequence is 12 residues long. The junction had 4 bases not matched to a gene; V was cut back by 8 bases and J by 4 bases. CDR3: CASEGGVYGYTF. In DNA form, the CDR3 reads TGTGCCAGCGAAGGGGGCGTCTATGGCTACACCTTC.